The 8 T cell receptor beta chains below were found in one sample sequenced in a study of T cell repertoires in cytomegalovirus infection. TCRdb reanalysed the reads using MiXCR and keeps one entry per CDR3 protein. Of almost 550,000 distinct CDR3 sequences in the sample, approximately 15% were seen once. Material for sequencing was CD8+ T cells from PBMCs. These TCRs come from a human donor in good health (CMV status not recorded). Some clones in this sample may be carry-over from other donors' samples.

The J gene is TRBJ1-2, the V gene TRBV27; D not resolved. Germline V gene lookup returns CDR1 MNHEY and CDR2 SMNVEV (reference sequence). V lost 3 bases and J 4 bases, leaving 12 bases between the germline ends. The CDR3 length is 14 residues. In nucleotides, the CDR3 is TGTGCCAGCAGTTTCTCCGGCGCGCCCTATGGCTACACCTTC. Translated: CASSFSGAPYGYTF.

This clonotype appeared many times. The chain recombines TRBV4-1 with TRBJ2-3; the match to TRBD2 covers 10 bases. The CDR3 length is 17 residues. Germline CDR1 and CDR2: MGHRA and YSYEKL. V shed 0 bases, J shed 5 bases, and the junction held 8 bases outside the gene matches. For the CDR3, the DNA is TGCGCCAGCAGCCAAGATATCAGGACTAGCGGCCTAGATACGCAGTATTTT. It codes for CASSQDIRTSGLDTQYF.

The V call is TRBV15, the J call TRBJ2-7; possibly TRBD2 for D (5 bases). V was pared by 3 bases and J by 3 bases, with 12 bases between. The germline gives CDR1 LNHNV, CDR2 YYDKDF (reference sequence). The CDR3 has 14 amino acids. CDR3 DNA sequence: TGTGCCACCAGCAGGGCGGGCAGAATCTACGAGCAGTACTTC. Encoded protein: CATSRAGRIYEQYF.

This clonotype was detected many times. The V and J genes are TRBV7-8 and TRBJ2-7; unclear D gene. Germline CDR1 is SGHVS and CDR2 is FQNEAQ. Trimming left V 6 bases short and J 0 bases short, with 6 bases between. The CDR3 totals 12 residues. CDR3 in DNA: TGTGCCAGCAGAGGGAACTCCTACGAGCAGTACTTC. It specifies CASRGNSYEQYF.

This rearrangement joins TRBV19 to TRBJ2-1; the D gene could be TRBD1 or TRBD2 (7 bases each). The CDR3 length is 16 residues. The V gene's germline CDR1 is LNHDA and CDR2 SQIVND (reference sequence). The V end lost 10 bases, the J end lost 0 bases, and 19 bases lay between the germline ends. The CDR3 nucleotides are TGTGCCACCTATAGCAGGGGGGGAAGCTCCTACAATGAGCAGTTCTTC. Translated: CATYSRGGSSYNEQFF.

This clonotype occurred a few times. The rearrangement uses TRBV6-6 and TRBJ2-3; D is tentatively TRBD1 or TRBD2 (5 bases each). With 3 bases removed from V and 4 bases from J, the gap between germline ends came to 17 bases. Germline loops: CDR1 MNHNY, CDR2 SVGAGI (reference sequence). The CDR3 runs to 16 residues. CDR3 DNA sequence: TGTGCCAGCAGTTATCTGTTGGCCCGAGGGGCAGATACGCAGTATTTT. Amino acids: CASSYLLARGADTQYF.

The genes are TRBV3-1 and TRBJ1-2; the match to TRBD1 covers 10 bases. The J segment lost 2 bases and the V segment lost 4 bases, leaving 7 bases of the junction unmatched. The CDR3 is 16 amino acids. Germline lookup yields CDR1 LGHDT and CDR2 YNNKEL (reference sequence). CDR3 protein: CASSPDPGQGNYGYTF. The CDR3 DNA is TGTGCCAGCAGCCCAGACCCGGGACAGGGGAACTATGGCTACACCTTC.

This clonotype occurred many times. The chain joins TRBV7-8 to TRBJ1-4; the D is unclear. The CDR3 loop spans 14 amino acids. Germline values: CDR1 SGHVS, CDR2 FQNEAQ. The V gene lost 4 bases and the J gene lost 4 bases, with 10 bases spanning the gap. The CDR3 region has the DNA TGTGCCAGCAGCTCCCCTGTTGTTAATGAAAAACTGTTTTTT. This codes for CASSSPVVNEKLFF. Full variable domain (remainder filled in from reference TRBV7-8 and TRBJ1-4): GAGVSQSPRYKVAKRGQDVALRCDPISGHVSLFWYQQALGQGPEFLTYFQNEAQLDKSGLPSDRFFAERPEGSVSTLKIQRTQQEDSAVYLCASSSPVVNEKLFFGSGTQLSVL.